Below are 27 T cell receptor beta chains sequenced from a single sample in a study of blood T cell repertoires in COVID-19. Only in-frame clones appear in the TCRdb table, and some are missing; sequencing was by immunoSEQ multiplex PCR. The sample yields about 270,000 clones, 88% seen once. Specimen: PBMCs or T cells enriched from blood (not recorded which). Source of these receptors: a woman in her sixties in a cohort exposed to, infected with or recovered from COVID-19 (not recorded which).

The J gene is TRBJ1-5, the V gene TRBV19; D remains ambiguous. CDR1 and CDR2 from the germline V gene are LNHDA and SQIVND (reference sequence). This CDR3 is built from 16 residues. With 5 bases removed from V and 0 bases from J, the gap between germline ends came to 14 bases. In DNA form, the CDR3 reads TGTGCCAGTAGTTTCCAGTTGAGGAATAGCAATCAGCCCCAGCATTTT. Its translation: CASSFQLRNSNQPQHF.

This rearrangement joins TRBV4-3 to TRBJ2-1, with TRBD1 matching 9 bases. The CDR3 runs to 15 residues. The V gene end was trimmed by 4 bases and the J gene end by 6 bases; junction bases not matched to a gene: 7. Germline V gene sequence: CDR1 LGHNA, CDR2 YSLEER. CDR3 region: CASSLGTGQLNEQFF. The CDR3 DNA sequence: TGCGCCAGCAGCCTCGGGACAGGGCAACTCAATGAGCAGTTCTTC.

This clone was found a few times. The V and J genes are TRBV28 and TRBJ2-2, with D perhaps matching TRBD1 (6 bases). Germline-derived CDR1 and CDR2 are MDHEN and SYDVKM. This CDR3 region has 16 residues. V gave up 4 bases and J gave up 4 bases, with 16 bases separating them. DNA for the CDR3: TGTGCCAGCAGTTCATCGCGACAGGTTTTCACCGGGGAGCTGTTTTTT. This codes for CASSSSRQVFTGELFF.

CDR3 protein: CASTVQGGLGNTIYF. Written as DNA, the CDR3 is TGTGCCAGCACCGTTCAGGGGGGCTTGGGAAACACCATATATTTT. This rearrangement joins TRBV28 to TRBJ1-3; 7 nucleotides align to TRBD1. The CDR3 is 15 amino acids. Germline trimming cut 7 bases from V and 4 bases from J; bases unmatched to any gene: 10. CDR1 is MDHEN, CDR2 SYDVKM, per germline.

V is TRBV19 and J is TRBJ1-2; TRBD1 matches 8 bases. The ends lost 5 bases at V and 7 bases at J; junction bases unmatched: 9. Looked up from germline, CDR1 is LNHDA and CDR2 is SQIVND (reference sequence). The CDR3 totals 14 residues. CDR3 sequence (DNA): TGTGCCAGTAGTCTTTCAGGGGGCAGAGCTGGCTACACCTTC. This sequence encodes CASSLSGGRAGYTF.

The V gene is TRBV5-1, the J gene TRBJ2-3; TRBD1 aligns across 10 bases. The germline gives CDR1 SGHRS, CDR2 YFSETQ. V lost 0 bases, J lost 4 bases, and 5 bases stayed unmatched. The CDR3 extends over 16 amino acids. The CDR3 region is CASSLVVTGGSDTQYF. The CDR3 DNA reads TGCGCCAGCAGCTTGGTGGTGACAGGGGGCTCAGATACGCAGTATTTT. Looking up the rest from reference TRBV5-1 and TRBJ2-3 gives the full variable domain: KAGVTQTPRYLIKTRGQQVTLSCSPISGHRSVSWYQQTPGQGLQFLFEYFSETQRNKGNFPGRFSGRQFSNSRSEMNVSTLELGDSALYLCASSLVVTGGSDTQYFGPGTRLTVL.

The chain uses TRBV28 and TRBJ2-1; 12 bases align to TRBD2. Germline CDR1 MDHEN, CDR2 SYDVKM. Unmatched junction bases numbered 14, after V lost 5 bases and J lost 9 bases. The CDR3 loop spans 17 amino acids. The CDR3 here is CASSPFRLAGEMGEQFF. DNA of the CDR3: TGTGCCAGCAGTCCGTTTAGACTAGCGGGAGAGATGGGTGAGCAGTTCTTC. Based on the CDR3 plus reference TRBV28 and TRBJ2-1, the full variable domain is DVKVTQSSRYLVKRTGEKVFLECVQDMDHENMFWYRQDPGLGLRLIYFSYDVKMKEKGDIPEGYSVSREKKERFSLILESASTNQTSMYLCASSPFRLAGEMGEQFFGPGTRLTVL.

The V gene is TRBV3-1 (or the pseudogene TRBV3-2), the J gene TRBJ1-1; TRBD1 is a possible D gene (5 bases). Trimming took off 3 bases at V and 8 bases at J, with 22 bases between the two ends. CDR1 is LGHDT, CDR2 YNNKEL, per germline (reference sequence). The CDR3 has 16 amino acids. DNA for the CDR3: TGTGCCAGCAGCCAGGGCCAACGACAGCGGGGCACGGAAGCTTTCTTT. This encodes CASSQGQRQRGTEAFF.

This clone was counted between two and nine times. The chain couples TRBV7-9 to TRBJ2-7, with D perhaps matching TRBD2 (6 bases). V shed 0 bases and J shed 4 bases, with 10 bases lying between them. This CDR3 has 14 residues. Germline-derived CDR1 and CDR2 are SEHNR and FQNEAQ (reference sequence). The CDR3 region is CASSLAGGKYEQYF. In nucleotides, the CDR3 is TGTGCCAGCAGCTTAGCGGGGGGAAAGTACGAGCAGTACTTC.

The genes are TRBV19 and TRBJ2-5; unclear D gene. This CDR3 has 14 amino acids. Germline CDR1 LNHDA, CDR2 SQIVND (reference sequence). V lost 7 bases and J 5 bases, leaving 17 bases between the germline ends. The CDR3, as DNA: TGTGCCAGTACGCGCACCGGGTCAGCGGAGACCCAGTACTTC. This translates into CASTRTGSAETQYF.

This clone turned up a few times. The chain joins TRBV7-9 to TRBJ2-7, with a weak D call TRBD2 (5 bases). The V end was cut by 1 base, the J end by 2 bases, with 9 bases between. Germline loops: CDR1 SEHNR, CDR2 FQNEAQ (reference sequence). The CDR3 is made up of 14 amino acids. CDR3 sequence reads: CASSLGVATYEQYF. Written as DNA, the CDR3 is TGTGCCAGCAGCTTAGGGGTAGCGACCTACGAGCAGTACTTC.

The chain recombines TRBV5-1 with TRBJ2-1; D ambiguous. Trimming shortened V by 2 bases and J by 7 bases, and 13 bases separated the two germline ends. The CDR3 length is 14 residues. Germline assignment: CDR1 SGHRS and CDR2 YFSETQ. CDR3 sequence reads: CASSFALTDNEQFF. In DNA, the CDR3 is TGCGCCAGCAGCTTCGCCCTTACTGATAATGAGCAGTTCTTC.

J is TRBJ2-3 and V is TRBV9; 9 nucleotides line up with TRBD2. Germline CDR1 and CDR2: SGDLS and YYNGEE. The CDR3 is 19 amino acids. V dropped 4 bases and J dropped 0; count of bases not matched to a gene: 15. The CDR3 DNA reads as TGTGCCAGCAGCCTCGGACTAGCGCGTAAAATCCCTAGCACAGATACGCAGTATTTT. Translation: CASSLGLARKIPSTDTQYF. The whole variable domain, remainder taken from reference TRBV9 and TRBJ2-3, is DSGVTQTPKHLITATGQRVTLRCSPRSGDLSVYWYQQSLDQGLQFLIQYYNGEERAKGNILERFSAQQFPDLHSELNLSSLELGDSALYFCASSLGLARKIPSTDTQYFGPGTRLTVL.

The chain couples TRBV5-1 to TRBJ1-2; the D gene is possibly TRBD1 (6 bases). Trimming took off 1 base at V and 2 bases at J, with 9 bases between the two ends. Germline-derived CDR1 and CDR2 are SGHRS and YFSETQ. This CDR3 contains 14 residues. The CDR3 loop is CASSLSGENYGYTF. In nucleotides, the CDR3 is TGCGCCAGCAGCTTGTCAGGGGAAAACTATGGCTACACCTTC. Using reference TRBV5-1 and TRBJ1-2 for the parts outside the CDR3, the full variable domain is KAGVTQTPRYLIKTRGQQVTLSCSPISGHRSVSWYQQTPGQGLQFLFEYFSETQRNKGNFPGRFSGRQFSNSRSEMNVSTLELGDSALYLCASSLSGENYGYTFGSGTRLTVV.

The rearrangement links TRBV13 to TRBJ2-1; TRBD2 matches at 13 bases. J was trimmed by 1 base and V by 2 bases; bases with no gene match: 5. The germline CDR1 and CDR2 sequences are PRHDT and FYEKMQ (reference sequence). CDR3 length equals 18 residues. CDR3 sequence: CASSLSLLAGGSYNEQFF. The CDR3 nucleotides are TGTGCCAGCAGCTTATCCCTACTAGCGGGAGGGTCCTACAATGAGCAGTTCTTC.

V and J are TRBV4-3 and TRBJ2-7; 9 positions match TRBD2. Germline CDR1 LGHNA, CDR2 YSLEER. Germline trimming cut 0 bases from V and 4 bases from J; bases unmatched to any gene: 4. CDR3 size: 15 residues. CDR3 region: CASSQDLAGQYEQYF. The CDR3 bases are TGCGCCAGCAGCCAAGATCTAGCGGGACAGTACGAGCAGTACTTC.

The CDR3 nucleotides read TGTGCCAGCAGCCCCGTATCGTCCAGGGTATTGTACGAGCAGTACTTC. Translating gives CASSPVSSRVLYEQYF. The chain employs TRBV7-8 and TRBJ2-7; a possible D gene is TRBD1 (5 bases). Germline lookup yields CDR1 SGHVS and CDR2 FQNEAQ. V was pared by 5 bases and J by 4 bases, with 21 bases between. This CDR3 is built from 16 residues.

As DNA, the CDR3 is TGTGCCAGCAGTGACCTCCTTGGACTACCTCATCACACAGATACGCAGTATTTT. Translation: CASSDLLGLPHHTDTQYF. The genes are TRBV2 and TRBJ2-3; possible D gene TRBD2, 6 bases. Trimming shortened V by 3 bases and J by 2 bases, and 21 bases separated the two germline ends. The CDR3 contains 18 residues. Per germline, CDR1 SNHLY and CDR2 FYNNEI.

The V call is TRBV28, the J call TRBJ1-6; D remains unclear. Trimming removed 0 bases at V and 7 bases at J, with 4 bases between. The CDR3 totals 13 residues. Looked up from germline, CDR1 is MDHEN and CDR2 is SYDVKM. CDR3 residues: CASSLWRNSPLHF. For the CDR3, the DNA is TGTGCCAGCAGTTTATGGCGAAATTCACCCCTCCACTTT.

The chain employs TRBV2 and TRBJ1-4; 11 bases fit TRBD1. CDR3 length: 15 residues. CDR1 and CDR2 (germline): SNHLY, FYNNEI. The ends lost 7 bases at V and 7 bases at J; junction bases unmatched: 8. The CDR3 DNA follows: TGTGCCAGCAAAAGGACAGGGGGCGAAAGTGAAAAACTGTTTTTT. Translation: CASKRTGGESEKLFF.

The genes are TRBV19 and TRBJ2-2, with TRBD1 identical over 9 bases. The CDR3 is 16 residues long. V trimming: 4 bases; J trimming: 0 bases; junction bases outside the gene matches: 3. Looked up from germline, CDR1 is LNHDA and CDR2 is SQIVND (reference sequence). CDR3 coding DNA: TGTGCCAGTAGTAAGGGACAGGGAACGAACACCGGGGAGCTGTTTTTT. This gives the protein CASSKGQGTNTGELFF.

This clone was observed a handful of times. The J gene is TRBJ2-1, the V gene TRBV7-3; possibly TRBD2 for D (6 bases). V dropped 5 bases and J dropped 4 bases, with 24 bases sitting between them. This CDR3 has 18 amino acids. Germline lookup yields CDR1 SGHTA and CDR2 FQGTGA. DNA for the CDR3: TGTGCCAGCAGCATAAAAAGGGGTACGGGGGAACCTTACAATGAGCAGTTCTTC. Translated, it gives CASSIKRGTGEPYNEQFF. The full variable domain, in which reference TRBV7-3 and TRBJ2-1 provide the parts outside the CDR3, is GAGVSQTPSNKVTEKGKYVELRCDPISGHTALYWYRQSLGQGPEFLIYFQGTGAADDSGLPNDRFFAVRPEGSVSTLKIQRTERGDSAVYLCASSIKRGTGEPYNEQFFGPGTRLTVL.

The chain combines TRBV18 with TRBJ2-7; weak D call: TRBD2 (5 bases). V was cut by 4 bases and J by 0 bases, with 13 bases left in between. The CDR3 is made up of 15 amino acids. Germline V lookup: CDR1 KGHSH, CDR2 LQKENI. The CDR3 spells CASSRTGESSYEQYF. The DNA of the CDR3 is TGTGCCAGCTCACGGACCGGGGAGAGCTCCTACGAGCAGTACTTC.

The chain combines TRBV1 with TRBJ2-7; TRBD1, the table's D call, lacks a check against the DNA. TRBV1 is a listed pseudogene. There are 17 residues in the CDR3. The CDR3 DNA is TGCACCAGCAGCCAAGATCACGGGACAGGACCAACCTACGAGCAGTACTTC. Its translation is CTSSQDHGTGPTYEQYF.

The V and J genes are TRBV7-6 and TRBJ2-1, with 8 positions matching TRBD2. The CDR3 extends over 18 amino acids. V was pared by 1 base and J by 0 bases, with 8 bases of the junction left unmatched. Germline V gives CDR1 SGHVS, CDR2 FNYEAQ. The DNA of the CDR3 is TGTGCCAGCAGCTTAGGGCTGAGGAGCGGGAGCTCCTACAATGAGCAGTTCTTC. This encodes CASSLGLRSGSSYNEQFF.

In this sample, this clone turned up once. V and J are TRBV12-3 or TRBV12-4 and TRBJ1-2, with 7 bases fitting TRBD1. The CDR3 totals 12 residues. J gave up 5 bases and V 6 bases, and 3 bases lay outside the gene matches. The CDR3 DNA sequence: TGTGCCAGCAGCAGGGACAGATATGGCTACACCTTC. Translated: CASSRDRYGYTF.

The genes are TRBV19 and TRBJ1-2; 10 nucleotides agree with TRBD1. The V and J ends lost 9 bases and 7 bases, in that order; junction bases with no gene match: 11. The CDR3 is made up of 14 amino acids. The germline gives CDR1 LNHDA, CDR2 SQIVND (reference sequence). CDR3 region: CASYSGTGVFGYTF. In nucleotides, the CDR3 is TGTGCCAGCTACTCCGGGACAGGGGTGTTTGGCTACACCTTC.